This TCR beta chain was sequenced for a study of cytotoxic CD8 clonotypes in ibrutinib-treated CLL. The CDR3 contains 11 residues. The germline gives CDR1 SQVTM, CDR2 ANQGSEA. Trimming cost V 4 bases and J 1 base, with 4 bases left between them. Repertoires were generated with immunoSEQ multiplex PCR, while TCRdb's copy carries only in-frame clones and drops some. The sample records fewer than 300,000 clones, roughly three quarters being singletons. V is TRBV29-1 and J is TRBJ1-2; D is uncertain. The sequence was collected from a human donor with chronic lymphocytic leukemia. Source: PBMCs, taken at disease progression, from a patient treated with ibrutinib. The CDR3 nucleotides are TGCAGCGTTGGAATTAACTATGGCTACACCTTC. Protein: CSVGINYGYTF.